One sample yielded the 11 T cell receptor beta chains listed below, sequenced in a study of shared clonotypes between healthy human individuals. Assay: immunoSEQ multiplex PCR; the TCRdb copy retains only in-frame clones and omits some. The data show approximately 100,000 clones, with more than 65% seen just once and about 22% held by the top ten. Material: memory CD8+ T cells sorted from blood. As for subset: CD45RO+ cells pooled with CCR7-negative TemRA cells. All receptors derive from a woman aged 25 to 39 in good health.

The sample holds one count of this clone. This CDR3 is CASSDSGRTDLNEQFF. DNA of the CDR3: TGTGCCAGCAGTGACTCCGGCAGAACGGATTTGAATGAGCAGTTCTTC. This chain uses TRBV6-4 with TRBJ2-1; unclear D gene. Deletions cut 0 bases from V and 7 bases from J, with 16 bases between. CDR1 is MRHNA and CDR2 is SNTAGT in the germline V gene. The CDR3 has 16 residues.

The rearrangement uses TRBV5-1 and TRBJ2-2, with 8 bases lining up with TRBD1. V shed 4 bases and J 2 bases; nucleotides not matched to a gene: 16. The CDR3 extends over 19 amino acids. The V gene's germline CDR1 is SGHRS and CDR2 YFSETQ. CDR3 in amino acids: CASSLPRTGRTFNTGELFF. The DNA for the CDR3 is TGCGCCAGCAGCCTTCCCCGGACAGGGCGGACTTTCAACACCGGGGAGCTGTTTTTT.

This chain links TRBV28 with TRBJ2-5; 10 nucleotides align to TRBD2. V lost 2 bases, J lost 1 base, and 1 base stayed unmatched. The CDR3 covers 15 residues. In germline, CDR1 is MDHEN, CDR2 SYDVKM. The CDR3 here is CASSLPSGGQETQYF. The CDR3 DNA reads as TGTGCCAGCAGTTTACCTAGCGGGGGCCAAGAGACCCAGTACTTC.

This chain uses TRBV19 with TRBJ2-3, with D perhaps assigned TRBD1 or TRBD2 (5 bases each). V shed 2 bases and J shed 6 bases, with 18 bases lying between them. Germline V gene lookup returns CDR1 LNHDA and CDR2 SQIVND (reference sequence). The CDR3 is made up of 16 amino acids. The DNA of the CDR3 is TGTGCCAGTAGTATATTTATACGGGACCCTAGGGATACGCAGTATTTT. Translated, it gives CASSIFIRDPRDTQYF. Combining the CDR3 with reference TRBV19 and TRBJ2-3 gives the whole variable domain DGGITQSPKYLFRKEGQNVTLSCEQNLNHDAMYWYRQDPGQGLRLIYYSQIVNDFQKGDIAEGYSVSREKKESFPLTVTSAQKNPTAFYLCASSIFIRDPRDTQYFGPGTRLTVL.

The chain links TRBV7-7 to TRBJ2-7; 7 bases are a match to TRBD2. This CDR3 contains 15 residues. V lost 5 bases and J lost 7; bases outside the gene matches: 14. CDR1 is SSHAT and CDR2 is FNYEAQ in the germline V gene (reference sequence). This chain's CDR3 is CASSPLVGGPLEQYF. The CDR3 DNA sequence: TGTGCCAGCAGCCCCTTGGTGGGAGGGCCGTTAGAGCAGTACTTC.

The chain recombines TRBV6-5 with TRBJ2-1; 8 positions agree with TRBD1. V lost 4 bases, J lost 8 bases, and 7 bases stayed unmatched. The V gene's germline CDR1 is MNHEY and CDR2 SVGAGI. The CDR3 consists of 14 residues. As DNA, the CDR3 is TGTGCCAGCAGTTCTGTCCAGGGGGCGCATGAGCAGTTCTTC. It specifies CASSSVQGAHEQFF.

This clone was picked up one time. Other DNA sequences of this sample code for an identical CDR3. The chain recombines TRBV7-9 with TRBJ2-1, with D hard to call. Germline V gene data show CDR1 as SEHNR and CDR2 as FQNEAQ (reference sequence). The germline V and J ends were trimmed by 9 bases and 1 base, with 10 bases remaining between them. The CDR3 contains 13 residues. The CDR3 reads CASRSDSYNEQFF. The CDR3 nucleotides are TGTGCCAGTCGTTCGGATTCCTACAATGAGCAGTTCTTC.

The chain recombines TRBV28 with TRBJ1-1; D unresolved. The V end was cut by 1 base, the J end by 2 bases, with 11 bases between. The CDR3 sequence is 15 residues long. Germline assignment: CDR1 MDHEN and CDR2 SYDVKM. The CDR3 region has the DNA TGTGCCAGCAGTTTATCCAGAGTACGTAACACTGAAGCTTTCTTT. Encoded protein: CASSLSRVRNTEAFF.

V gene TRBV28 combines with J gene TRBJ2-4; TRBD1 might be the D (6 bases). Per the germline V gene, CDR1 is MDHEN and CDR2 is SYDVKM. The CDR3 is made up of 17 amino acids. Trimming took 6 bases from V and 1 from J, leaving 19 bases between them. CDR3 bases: TGTGCCAGCAGAATCCGGGGAAATAGGGGGGCCAAAAACATTCAGTACTTC. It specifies CASRIRGNRGAKNIQYF.

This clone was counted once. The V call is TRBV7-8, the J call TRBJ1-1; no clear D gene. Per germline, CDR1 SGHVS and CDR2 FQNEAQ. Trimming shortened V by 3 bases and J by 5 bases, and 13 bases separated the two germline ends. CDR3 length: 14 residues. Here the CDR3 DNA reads TGTGCCAGCAGCTTCTTTGTGGGTGGGACTGAAGCTTTCTTT. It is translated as CASSFFVGGTEAFF.

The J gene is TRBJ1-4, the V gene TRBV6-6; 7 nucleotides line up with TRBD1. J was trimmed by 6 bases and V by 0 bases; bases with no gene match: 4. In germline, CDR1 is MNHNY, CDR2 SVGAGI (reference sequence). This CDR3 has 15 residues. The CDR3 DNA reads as TGTGCCAGCAGTTACTCAGGGACAGTTTATGAAAAACTGTTTTTT. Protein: CASSYSGTVYEKLFF.